The 3 T cell receptor beta chains given below trace back to one sample, sequenced in a study of PD-1 blockade in classical Hodgkin lymphoma (dated by TCRdb to about 2020). The method behind the library was the immunoSEQ multiplex PCR assay. The immuneACCESS repertoire file appears here via TCRdb, limited to in-frame rearrangements. These files lack a portion of the clones; in checked studies, under half of the deficit traces to unresolved V genes, and the cause of the others is not known. Within this sample are some 18,000 clones, with 70% to 80% of them counted one time only. 18% of the sample belongs to the ten largest clones. The sample's time point label, in plain terms: cycle 2 day 1 (C2D1) of nivolumab. All trial patients had relapsed after autologous stem cell transplantation, with cohorts A, B and C differing in prior brentuximab vedotin exposure. The sequencing used peripheral blood mononuclear cells (PBMCs), collected before the second cycle of nivolumab. These receptors were taken from a human donor with classical Hodgkin lymphoma.

The rearrangement joins TRBV29-1 to TRBJ2-7; perhaps TRBD2 as D (6 bases). Germline CDR1 SQVTM, CDR2 ANQGSEA. The CDR3 is 12 residues long. The CDR3 region has the DNA TGCACCACGGAGGGGAGCTCCTACGAGCAGTACTTC. Amino acids: CTTEGSSYEQYF.

V usage is TRBV6-6 and J usage is TRBJ1-4; the D gene is possibly TRBD1 (6 bases). The CDR3 totals 14 residues. Germline CDR1 reads MNHNY; CDR2 reads SVGAGI (reference sequence). V was clipped by 2 bases and J by 8 bases, with 12 bases between them. The CDR3 sequence is CASSYGGAGEKLFF. CDR3 sequence (DNA): TGTGCCAGCAGTTACGGGGGGGCGGGAGAAAAACTGTTTTTT.

V and J are TRBV9 and TRBJ1-2; 7 bases fit TRBD1. CDR1 SGDLS and CDR2 YYNGEE come from the germline V gene. Germline trimming cut 3 bases from V and 0 bases from J; bases unmatched to any gene: 8. This CDR3 comprises 16 residues. CDR3 DNA: TGTGCCAGCAGCGCGGGGGACAGAATATCTAACTATGGCTACACCTTC. Encoded protein: CASSAGDRISNYGYTF. Variable domain in full (rest from reference TRBV9 and TRBJ1-2): DSGVTQTPKHLITATGQRVTLRCSPRSGDLSVYWYQQSLDQGLQFLIQYYNGEERAKGNILERFSAQQFPDLHSELNLSSLELGDSALYFCASSAGDRISNYGYTFGSGTRLTVV.